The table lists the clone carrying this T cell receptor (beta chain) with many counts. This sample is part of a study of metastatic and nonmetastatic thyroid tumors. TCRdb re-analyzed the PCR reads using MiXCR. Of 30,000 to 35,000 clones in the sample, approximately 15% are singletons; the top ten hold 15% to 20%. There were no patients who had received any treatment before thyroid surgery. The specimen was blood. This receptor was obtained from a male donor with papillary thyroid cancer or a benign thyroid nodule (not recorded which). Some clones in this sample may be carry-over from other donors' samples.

The CDR3 DNA reads as TGTGCCAGCAGGTCTCCACAGGGGGGGAGGACTGAAGCTTTCTTT. Protein: CASRSPQGGRTEAFF. The J gene is TRBJ1-1, the V gene TRBV6-2 or TRBV6-3; 8 bases fit TRBD1. Per the germline V gene, CDR1 is MNHEY and CDR2 is SVGEGT. CDR3 size: 15 residues. J was trimmed by 5 bases and V by 6 bases; bases with no gene match: 11.